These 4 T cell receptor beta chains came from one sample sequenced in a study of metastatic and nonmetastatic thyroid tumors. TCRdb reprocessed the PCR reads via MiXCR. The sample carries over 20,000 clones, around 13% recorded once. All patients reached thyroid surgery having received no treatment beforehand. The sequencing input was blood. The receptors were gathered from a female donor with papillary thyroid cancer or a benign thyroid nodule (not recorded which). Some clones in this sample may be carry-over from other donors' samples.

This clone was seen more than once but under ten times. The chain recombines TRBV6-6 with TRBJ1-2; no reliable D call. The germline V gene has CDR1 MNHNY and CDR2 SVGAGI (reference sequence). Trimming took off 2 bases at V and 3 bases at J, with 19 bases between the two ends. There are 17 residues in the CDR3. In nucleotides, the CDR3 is TGTGCCAGCAGTTACGACCCATTTATCCAGTCTGACTATGGCTACACCTTC. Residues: CASSYDPFIQSDYGYTF.

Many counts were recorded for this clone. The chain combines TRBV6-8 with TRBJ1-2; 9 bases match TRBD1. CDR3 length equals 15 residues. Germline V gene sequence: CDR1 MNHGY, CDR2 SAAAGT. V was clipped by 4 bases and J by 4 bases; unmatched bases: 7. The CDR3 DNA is TGTGCCAGCAGTTTTCCGACAGGGGGTATCTATGGCTACACCTTC. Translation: CASSFPTGGIYGYTF.

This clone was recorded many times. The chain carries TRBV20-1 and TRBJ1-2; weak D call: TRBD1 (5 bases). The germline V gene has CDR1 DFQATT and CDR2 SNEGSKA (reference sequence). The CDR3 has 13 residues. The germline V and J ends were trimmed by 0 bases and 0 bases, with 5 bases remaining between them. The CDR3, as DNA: TGCAGTGCTAGAGAACAGGCTAACTATGGCTACACCTTC. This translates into CSAREQANYGYTF.

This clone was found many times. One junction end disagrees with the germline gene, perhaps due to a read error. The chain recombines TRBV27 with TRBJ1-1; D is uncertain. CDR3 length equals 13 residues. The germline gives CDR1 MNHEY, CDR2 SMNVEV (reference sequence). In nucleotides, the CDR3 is TGTGCCAGCAGTATATCAAGGAACACTGAAGCTTTCTTT. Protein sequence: CASSISRNTEAFF.